The 24 T cell receptor beta chains given below trace back to one sample, sequenced in a study of cytomegalovirus exposure and HLA in healthy donors. The PCR was carried out with 60 Vbeta primers and 13 Jbeta primers. Measured with immunoSEQ multiplex PCR; TCRdb has only the in-frame clones, and not every one. The table lists roughly 77,000 clones, less than 80% of them singletons. Material: PBMCs. The receptors stem from a woman aged 40 to 49 in good health and CMV-seropositive.

J is TRBJ1-1 and V is TRBV13; D call uncertain. V was cut by 5 bases and J by 1 base, with 23 bases left in between. The CDR3 length is 18 residues. Germline V gene data show CDR1 as PRHDT and CDR2 as FYEKMQ (reference sequence). CDR3 protein: CASSLSDFRTGWNTEAFF. The CDR3 bases are TGTGCCAGCAGCCTTTCGGACTTTAGGACGGGTTGGAACACTGAAGCTTTCTTT.

V is TRBV2 and J is TRBJ1-3; possible D gene TRBD1, 6 bases. Germline values: CDR1 SNHLY, CDR2 FYNNEI. This CDR3 is 17 amino acids long. V dropped 7 bases and J dropped 0 bases, with 19 bases sitting between them. The CDR3 bases are TGTGCCAGCAAGCTCATGACAGCGGGGGCCTCTGGAAACACCATATATTTT. This sequence encodes CASKLMTAGASGNTIYF.

The chain combines TRBV30 with TRBJ2-5, with D tentatively TRBD2 (5 bases). The CDR3 extends over 13 amino acids. Per the germline V gene, CDR1 is GTSNPN and CDR2 is SVGIG (reference sequence). Trimming took 1 base from V and 0 from J, leaving 6 bases between them. The CDR3 loop reads CAWSGGDQETQYF. For the CDR3, the DNA is TGTGCCTGGAGTGGGGGAGACCAAGAGACCCAGTACTTC.

The chain combines TRBV6-5 with TRBJ1-6; no clear D. CDR1 and CDR2 from the germline V gene are MNHEY and SVGAGI. Trimming shortened V by 0 bases and J by 7 bases, and 13 bases separated the two germline ends. The CDR3 is 16 amino acids. CDR3 nucleotides: TGTGCCAGCAGTTACTCGTTTTCCCGCGTCAATTCACCCCTCCACTTT. Translating gives CASSYSFSRVNSPLHF.

Here the CDR3 DNA reads TGTGCCAGTAGTATAGAGGGACTTGGGGAGACCCAGTACTTC. It translates to CASSIEGLGETQYF. The genes are TRBV19 and TRBJ2-5, with D possibly TRBD2 on 6 matching bases. CDR3 size: 14 residues. The V end was cut by 0 bases, the J end by 5 bases, with 10 bases between. CDR1 and CDR2 (germline): LNHDA, SQIVND (reference sequence).

The chain has TRBV29-1 and TRBJ2-7; 11 nucleotides agree with TRBD1. CDR3 length equals 14 residues. Germline CDR1 and CDR2: SQVTM and ANQGSEA. The junction had 8 bases not matched to a gene; V was cut back by 4 bases and J by 6 bases. CDR3 nucleotide sequence: TGCAGCGTTGGCTCCGGGACAGGGGGTGGCGAGCAGTACTTC. Amino acids: CSVGSGTGGGEQYF.

This sequence joins TRBV6-5 and TRBJ1-1; the D is unclear. V lost 6 bases to trimming and J lost 7 bases, with 12 bases between them. Germline assignment: CDR1 MNHEY and CDR2 SVGAGI. This CDR3 is built from 12 residues. The CDR3 DNA reads TGTGCCAGCAGAGGCGGTTCACTTGAAGCTTTCTTT. Translation: CASRGGSLEAFF.

V gene TRBV7-8 combines with J gene TRBJ1-1; TRBD1 matches 7 bases. J lost 1 base, V lost 0 bases, and 2 bases had no gene match. CDR3 length: 15 amino acids. Germline V lookup: CDR1 SGHVS, CDR2 FQNEAQ. The CDR3: CASSLASGGNTEAFF. For the CDR3, the DNA is TGTGCCAGCAGCTTAGCTTCAGGGGGGAACACTGAAGCTTTCTTT.

The CDR3 sequence is CASSPNNRDSPLHF. CDR3 coding DNA: TGTGCCAGCTCACCTAATAACAGGGATTCACCCCTCCACTTT. The gene calls are TRBV18 and TRBJ1-6; weak D call: TRBD1 (6 bases). CDR3 length: 14 amino acids. Germline V gives CDR1 KGHSH, CDR2 LQKENI. V gave up 3 bases and J gave up 8 bases, with 11 bases separating them.

This clone came up a few times. The chain combines TRBV9 with TRBJ2-6, with TRBD2 matching 10 bases. Trimming took 1 base from V and 0 from J; bases not matched to a gene: 7. Germline CDR1 is SGDLS and CDR2 is YYNGEE. The CDR3 spans 19 residues. CDR3 sequence reads: CASSVLGLAGVSGANVLTF. CDR3 nucleotides: TGTGCCAGCAGCGTACTCGGGCTAGCGGGGGTCTCTGGGGCCAACGTCCTGACTTTC.

CDR3 bases: TGTGCCAGCAGTACGGGACAGGGCAACAACTATGGCTACACCTTC. Translation gives CASSTGQGNNYGYTF. The chain combines TRBV27 with TRBJ1-2; TRBD1 matches 9 bases. Germline CDR1 and CDR2: MNHEY and SMNVEV (reference sequence). The CDR3 loop spans 15 amino acids. J gave up 2 bases and V 5 bases, and 6 bases lay outside the gene matches.

The rearrangement links TRBV5-1 to TRBJ1-6; D is uncertain. Germline CDR1 is SGHRS and CDR2 is YFSETQ. The CDR3 contains 15 residues. The germline V and J ends were trimmed by 0 bases and 3 bases, with 7 bases remaining between them. The CDR3, as DNA: TGCGCCAGCAGCTTGGACAGAAGCTATAATTCACCCCTCCACTTT. Its translation: CASSLDRSYNSPLHF.

This clone was observed a handful of times. This chain uses TRBV5-6 with TRBJ2-1, with TRBD2 as a possible D gene (5 bases). The length of the CDR3 is 13 residues. The V end lost 4 bases, the J end lost 0 bases, and 5 bases lay between the germline ends. Germline loops: CDR1 SGHDT, CDR2 YYEEEE. The CDR3 loop is CASSRDSYNEQFF. DNA for the CDR3: TGTGCCAGCAGCCGGGACTCCTACAATGAGCAGTTCTTC.

This clone was observed a few times. This chain uses TRBV7-9 with TRBJ2-7; 7 positions agree with TRBD2. Trimming took 7 bases from V and 0 from J; bases not matched to a gene: 12. The germline V gene has CDR1 SEHNR and CDR2 FQNEAQ (reference sequence). This CDR3 has 16 residues. Here the CDR3 reads CASTDPAGSFSYEQYF. DNA of the CDR3: TGTGCCAGCACCGACCCAGCGGGGTCTTTCTCCTACGAGCAGTACTTC.

The chain combines TRBV5-8 with TRBJ2-7; no firm D call. Germline V gene data show CDR1 as SGHTS and CDR2 as YDEGEE. V was clipped by 7 bases and J by 0 bases, with 14 bases between them. The CDR3 totals 14 residues. The CDR3 DNA is TGTGCCAGCTCTGACCGCGGCATCTCCTACGAGCAGTACTTC. Translation gives CASSDRGISYEQYF.

This clone was seen more than once but under ten times. Here the CDR3 DNA reads TGCGCCAGCAGCCTTCTCCAGGGAAACACTGAAGCTTTCTTT. Its protein product is CASSLLQGNTEAFF. This chain uses TRBV5-1 with TRBJ1-1; weak D call: TRBD1 (5 bases). Trimming shortened V by 4 bases and J by 2 bases, and 12 bases separated the two germline ends. CDR1 and CDR2 from the germline V gene are SGHRS and YFSETQ. CDR3 length: 14 amino acids.

This chain links TRBV5-1 with TRBJ1-6, with D uncertain. Per germline, CDR1 SGHRS and CDR2 YFSETQ. CDR3 length: 17 residues. The V and J ends lost 0 bases and 4 bases respectively, with 14 bases between them. Here the CDR3 DNA reads TGCGCCAGCAGCTTGGATGCGTCAAATCGATATAATTCACCCCTCCACTTT. Protein: CASSLDASNRYNSPLHF.

As regards this clone: Other DNA sequences of this sample code for an identical CDR3. This CDR3 reads CASSPGGVNTEAFF. The CDR3 coding sequence is TGTGCCAGCAGCCCAGGAGGGGTGAACACTGAAGCTTTCTTT. The gene calls are TRBV7-9 and TRBJ1-1, with D possibly matching TRBD1 (5 bases). With 5 bases removed from V and 0 bases from J, the gap between germline ends came to 10 bases. CDR3 length: 14 amino acids. CDR1 is SEHNR and CDR2 is FQNEAQ in the germline V gene (reference sequence).

The chain carries TRBV5-1 and TRBJ2-5, with D possibly matching TRBD2 (6 bases). Trimming took 4 bases from V and 3 from J, leaving 13 bases between them. CDR3 length equals 14 residues. In germline, CDR1 is SGHRS, CDR2 YFSETQ. The CDR3 DNA follows: TGCGCCAGCAGCCCGGGACTTAGGGAAGAGACCCAGTACTTC. This gives the protein CASSPGLREETQYF.

Note on this clone: Other DNA sequences within the sample encode an identical CDR3. The V and J genes are TRBV5-1 and TRBJ1-3, with D unclear. V lost 4 bases and J 4 bases, leaving 12 bases between the germline ends. The CDR3 sequence is 14 residues long. CDR1 and CDR2 (germline): SGHRS, YFSETQ. This chain's CDR3 is CASSLAGYGNTIYF. DNA for the CDR3: TGCGCCAGCAGCCTGGCGGGGTACGGAAACACCATATATTTT.

This clone was observed once. The V gene is TRBV19, the J gene TRBJ1-4, with TRBD1 as a possible D gene (6 bases). V lost 7 bases and J lost 12, with 24 bases in between. The CDR3 totals 15 residues. CDR1 LNHDA and CDR2 SQIVND come from the germline V gene (reference sequence). The CDR3 nucleotides are TGTGCCAGTACCGAGTACCGGGGACATAGAAAAGAACTGTTTTTT. This translates into CASTEYRGHRKELFF.

This chain uses TRBV5-4 with TRBJ2-1, with TRBD1 as a possible D gene (6 bases). Trimming took 2 bases from V and 2 from J, leaving 8 bases between them. This CDR3 is built from 14 residues. Germline values: CDR1 SGHNT, CDR2 YYREEE (reference sequence). CDR3 sequence reads: CASSLGGPYNEQFF. CDR3 in DNA: TGTGCCAGCAGCTTAGGGGGACCCTACAATGAGCAGTTCTTC.

The chain has TRBV6-1 and TRBJ1-4; 8 bases align to TRBD1. V gave up 2 bases and J gave up 6 bases; unmatched junction bases: 5. The CDR3 runs 15 residues. Germline CDR1 and CDR2: MNHNS and SASEGT. The chain's CDR3 is CASSEFSGGDEKLFF. DNA of the CDR3: TGTGCCAGCAGTGAATTTTCAGGGGGCGATGAAAAACTGTTTTTT.

The rearrangement links TRBV27 to TRBJ2-5; weak D call: TRBD1 (6 bases). The CDR3 length is 14 residues. Germline V lookup: CDR1 MNHEY, CDR2 SMNVEV (reference sequence). The V end lost 3 bases, the J end lost 2 bases, and 10 bases lay between the germline ends. CDR3 sequence: CASSFGRGQETQYF. Written as DNA, the CDR3 is TGTGCCAGCAGTTTTGGCAGGGGACAAGAGACCCAGTACTTC.